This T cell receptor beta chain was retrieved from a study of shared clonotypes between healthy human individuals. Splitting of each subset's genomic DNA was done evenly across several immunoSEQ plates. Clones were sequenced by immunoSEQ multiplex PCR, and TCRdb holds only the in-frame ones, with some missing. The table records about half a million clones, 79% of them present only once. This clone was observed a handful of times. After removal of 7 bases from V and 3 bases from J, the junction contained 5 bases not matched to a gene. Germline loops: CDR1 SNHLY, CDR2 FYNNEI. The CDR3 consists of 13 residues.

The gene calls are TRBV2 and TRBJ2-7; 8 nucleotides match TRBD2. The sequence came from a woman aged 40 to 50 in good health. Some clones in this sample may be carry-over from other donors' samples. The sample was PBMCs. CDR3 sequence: CASTGGVDYEQYF. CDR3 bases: TGTGCCAGCACGGGAGGGGTGGACTACGAGCAGTACTTC.